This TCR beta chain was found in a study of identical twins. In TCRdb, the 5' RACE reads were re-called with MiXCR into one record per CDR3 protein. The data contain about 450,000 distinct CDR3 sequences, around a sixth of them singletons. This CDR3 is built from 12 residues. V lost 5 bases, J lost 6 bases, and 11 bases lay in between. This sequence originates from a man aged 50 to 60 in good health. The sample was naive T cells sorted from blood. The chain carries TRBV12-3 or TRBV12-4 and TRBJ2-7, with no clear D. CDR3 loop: CASSPEFSEQYF. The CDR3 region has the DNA TGTGCCAGCAGTCCCGAATTTAGCGAGCAGTACTTC.